This TCR beta chain was identified in a study of blood T cell repertoires in COVID-19. Study overall: Researchers got acute and convalescent COVID-19 samples from the United States, Italy and Spain.

Original data processing: The authors estimated nucleated cell counts from reference gene primer amplification. Profiled with immunoSEQ multiplex PCR; TCRdb holds only in-frame clones, not every one. V and J calls and clone size are copied from that table; D and trimming were computed from the DNA. The table includes roughly 350,000 clones, 85% to 90% detected once. CDR3 length: 11 residues. Germline CDR1 reads MNHEY; CDR2 reads SMNVEV (reference sequence). V lost 4 bases, J lost 7 bases, and 8 bases lay in between. V is TRBV27 and J is TRBJ2-7; D might be TRBD2 (5 bases). The sample consisted of peripheral blood. The receptor comes from a woman between 45 and 65 years old with active or convalescent COVID-19. In DNA form, the CDR3 reads TGTGCCAGCAGTTCAACTAGGGAGCAGTACTTC. Encoded protein: CASSSTREQYF.